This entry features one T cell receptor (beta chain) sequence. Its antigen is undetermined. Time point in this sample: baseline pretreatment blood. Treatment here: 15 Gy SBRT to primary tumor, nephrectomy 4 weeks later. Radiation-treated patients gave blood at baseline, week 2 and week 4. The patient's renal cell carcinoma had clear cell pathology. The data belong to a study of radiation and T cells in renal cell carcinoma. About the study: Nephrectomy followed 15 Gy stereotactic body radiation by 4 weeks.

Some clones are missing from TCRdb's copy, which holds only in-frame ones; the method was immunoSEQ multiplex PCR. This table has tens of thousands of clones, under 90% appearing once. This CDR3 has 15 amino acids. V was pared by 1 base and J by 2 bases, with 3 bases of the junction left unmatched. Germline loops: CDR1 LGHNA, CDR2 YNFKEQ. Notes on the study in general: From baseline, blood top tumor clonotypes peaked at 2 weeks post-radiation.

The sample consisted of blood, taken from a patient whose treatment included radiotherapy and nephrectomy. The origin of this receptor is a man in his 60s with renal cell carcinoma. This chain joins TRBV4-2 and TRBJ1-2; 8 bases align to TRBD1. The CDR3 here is CASSQVWTGNYGYTF. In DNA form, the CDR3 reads TGTGCCAGCAGCCAAGTTTGGACAGGGAACTATGGCTACACCTTC.